These 30 T cell receptor beta chains came from one sample sequenced in a study of regulatory T cells in long-lasting Graves disease. iRepertoire HTBI primers and Arm-PCR of CDR3 regions built TCR beta libraries. TCRdb analysed the multiplex PCR reads with MiXCR anew, one entry per CDR3 protein. The top ten clones hold around 13% of a sample with roughly 450,000 distinct CDR3 sequences, about 20% of them seen once. Indicated time point: persistent/refractory GD, antithyroid drugs over 5 years with positive TRAb. RNA isolated from PBMCs was used to make the TCR library. Sequenced material: peripheral blood mononuclear cells (PBMCs), taken when the disease was refractory, from a patient treated with antithyroid drugs. The source of these receptors is a female donor with Graves disease.

This clonotype came up a few times. This CDR3 is missing its conserved last phenylalanine or tryptophan, likely due to a read error. V usage is TRBV20-1 and J usage is TRBJ1-5, with a tentative D call TRBD1 (6 bases). The germline V and J ends were trimmed by 5 bases and 4 bases, with 12 bases remaining between them. Germline CDR1 and CDR2: DFQATT and SNEGSKA (reference sequence). CDR3 length: 13 amino acids. The CDR3 loop is CSAGGKLNQPQHS. In nucleotides, the CDR3 is TGCAGTGCTGGGGGCAAATTAAATCAGCCCCAGCATTCT.

This chain links TRBV14 with TRBJ1-1; 7 bases are shared with TRBD1. Germline trimming cut 3 bases from V and 4 bases from J; bases unmatched to any gene: 14. The germline V gene encodes CDR1 SGHDN and CDR2 FVKESK. The CDR3 loop spans 17 amino acids. CDR3 loop: CASSHLREGATITEAFF. CDR3 bases: TGTGCCAGCAGCCACCTCCGTGAGGGGGCTACTATCACTGAAGCTTTCTTT.

The V gene is TRBV3-1, the J gene TRBJ1-5; D perhaps matches TRBD1 (6 bases). The germline CDR1 and CDR2 sequences are LGHDT and YNNKEL (reference sequence). This CDR3 contains 15 residues. V was trimmed by 1 base and J by 7 bases, leaving 14 bases between them. The CDR3 nucleotides are TGTGCCAGCAGCCAAGGGGCCCAGGGGCACCAGCCCCAGCATTTT. It yields the protein CASSQGAQGHQPQHF.

V and J are TRBV5-1 and TRBJ1-1; D not certain. The V gene lost 4 bases and the J gene lost 1 base, with 14 bases spanning the gap. This CDR3 has 15 amino acids. Germline values: CDR1 SGHRS, CDR2 YFSETQ. CDR3 sequence reads: CASSRGRLGNTEAFF. As DNA, the CDR3 is TGCGCCAGCAGCCGAGGGCGACTGGGGAACACTGAAGCTTTCTTT.

This clonotype was found many times. This chain joins TRBV28 and TRBJ2-2; tentative D call: TRBD1 (6 bases). The CDR3 length is 15 residues. The V gene's germline CDR1 is MDHEN and CDR2 SYDVKM. Trimming left V 5 bases short and J 7 bases short, with 17 bases between. The CDR3 protein is CASSPIRGHVGELFF. The CDR3 DNA reads as TGTGCCAGCAGTCCAATCAGGGGTCATGTCGGGGAGCTGTTTTTT.

As for this clonotype: A much larger clone lies a single base off, so this may be a read error. The gene calls are TRBV11-2 and TRBJ2-5; D is perhaps TRBD1 (6 bases). The CDR3 runs 15 residues. Per germline, CDR1 SGHAT and CDR2 FQNNGV. The CDR3 DNA is TGTGCCAACAGCTTCCTGGGCCAGGGGAGAGAGACCCAGTACTTC. It specifies CANSFLGQGRETQYF.

In its sample, this clonotype was seen many times. The gene calls are TRBV3-1 and TRBJ2-5; 7 bases match TRBD2. The CDR3 spans 13 residues. V lost 6 bases and J lost 5; bases outside the gene matches: 6. Germline CDR1 and CDR2: LGHDT and YNNKEL (reference sequence). The CDR3 loop is CASRLTSSETQYF. In DNA form, the CDR3 reads TGTGCCAGCAGACTGACTAGCAGCGAGACCCAGTACTTC.

V is TRBV27 and J is TRBJ1-1; D not certain. The CDR3 contains 16 residues. CDR1 is MNHEY, CDR2 SMNVEV, per germline (reference sequence). V shed 4 bases and J shed 0 bases, with 15 bases lying between them. The CDR3 DNA sequence: TGTGCCAGCAGTTCTCTATCCGGACCTATGAACACTGAAGCTTTCTTT. Translating gives CASSSLSGPMNTEAFF.

There are many counts of this clonotype. This chain uses TRBV6-1 with TRBJ1-5; weak D call: TRBD1 (6 bases). From germline, CDR1 is MNHNS and CDR2 SASEGT. With 8 bases removed from V and 0 bases from J, the gap between germline ends came to 11 bases. The CDR3 runs 14 residues. The CDR3 region is CASDRNYSNQPQHF. The CDR3 DNA follows: TGTGCCAGCGACAGGAATTATAGCAATCAGCCCCAGCATTTT.

CDR3 nucleotides: TGTGCCAGCAGCCCAGCGGGAGGGCCAACCAATGAGCAGTTCTTC. This encodes CASSPAGGPTNEQFF. This sequence joins TRBV7-2 and TRBJ2-1; 10 bases align to TRBD2. The CDR3 covers 15 residues. Per germline, CDR1 SGHTA and CDR2 FQGNSA. Trimming cost V 5 bases and J 6 bases; bases outside gene matches: 7.

This clonotype was seen a few times. The chain employs TRBV18 and TRBJ1-1, with no clear D. The CDR3 runs to 14 residues. Between the trimmed V and J ends, which lost 2 bases and 3 bases, there was a span of 10 bases. The V gene's germline CDR1 is KGHSH and CDR2 LQKENI. The chain's CDR3 is CASSPSGSHTEAFF. The DNA for the CDR3 is TGTGCCAGCTCACCATCGGGCTCACACACTGAAGCTTTCTTT.

The chain employs TRBV13 and TRBJ1-2; D gene ambiguous. The CDR3 extends over 16 amino acids. Trimming cost V 0 bases and J 1 base, with 12 bases left between them. In germline, CDR1 is PRHDT, CDR2 FYEKMQ (reference sequence). This CDR3 reads CASSLGRAVLNYGYTF. CDR3 DNA: TGTGCCAGCAGCTTAGGCCGGGCAGTTCTTAACTATGGCTACACCTTC.

This clonotype was counted at least ten times. The rearrangement links TRBV15 to TRBJ1-1; D ambiguous. CDR1 is LNHNV, CDR2 YYDKDF, per germline (reference sequence). The CDR3 extends over 14 amino acids. The ends were cut back, 1 base at V and 1 base at J, with 7 bases in the middle. CDR3 sequence (DNA): TGTGCCACCAGCAGAGTCCTGAAGAACACTGAAGCTTTCTTT. Translated: CATSRVLKNTEAFF.

This clonotype came up many times. The V gene is TRBV2, the J gene TRBJ2-7; the D gene is possibly TRBD2 (6 bases). Germline V CDR1 and CDR2: SNHLY, FYNNEI. V was trimmed by 6 bases and J by 2 bases, leaving 14 bases between them. The CDR3 loop spans 14 amino acids. In DNA, the CDR3 is TGTGCCAGCAGGGAACTAGCTGCCACCTACGAGCAGTACTTC. It encodes CASRELAATYEQYF.

This clonotype was counted between two and nine times. The chain's CDR3 is CASSDRTSPGGELFF. CDR3 nucleotide sequence: TGTGCCAGCAGTGATCGGACTAGCCCCGGCGGGGAGCTGTTTTTT. This sequence joins TRBV6-1 and TRBJ2-2, with 8 bases lining up with TRBD2. The J segment lost 7 bases and the V segment lost 3 bases, leaving 7 bases of the junction unmatched. This CDR3 has 15 amino acids. Germline values: CDR1 MNHNS, CDR2 SASEGT.

The table lists this clonotype with many counts. The J gene is TRBJ1-4, the V gene TRBV2, with D tentatively TRBD1 (6 bases). CDR1 is SNHLY, CDR2 FYNNEI, per germline. This CDR3 spans 15 amino acids. With 5 bases removed from V and 8 bases from J, the gap between germline ends came to 18 bases. The CDR3 nucleotides are TGTGCCAGCAGTCTGCAACATCCGGGACAAGAAAAACTGTTTTTT. Protein product: CASSLQHPGQEKLFF.

CDR3 amino acids: CASSRDKSSIGSNQPQHF. Here the CDR3 DNA reads TGTGCCAGCAGCCGGGACAAGTCCAGTATCGGTAGCAATCAGCCCCAGCATTTT. The J gene is TRBJ1-5, the V gene TRBV6-1, with TRBD1 as a possible D gene (6 bases). CDR1 is MNHNS, CDR2 SASEGT, per germline. The CDR3 runs 18 residues. Deletions cut 6 bases from V and 0 bases from J, with 21 bases between.

This clonotype occurred a few times. V is TRBV20-1 and J is TRBJ1-1; D possibly corresponds to TRBD1 (5 bases). V gave up 4 bases and J gave up 5 bases, with 14 bases separating them. The germline V gene encodes CDR1 DFQATT and CDR2 SNEGSKA (reference sequence). This CDR3 is built from 13 residues. The CDR3 nucleotides are TGCAGTGCTATCGGCAGGGAGAAAACTGAAGCTTTCTTT. Its protein is CSAIGREKTEAFF.

The chain joins TRBV18 to TRBJ1-1, with D possibly being TRBD1 (5 bases). From germline, CDR1 is KGHSH and CDR2 LQKENI. The CDR3 sequence is 14 residues long. V dropped 6 bases and J dropped 4 bases, with 15 bases sitting between them. CDR3: CASSRSETVTEAFF. CDR3 coding DNA: TGTGCCAGCTCGCGGTCTGAGACAGTCACTGAAGCTTTCTTT.

This clonotype has a count of ten or more. The V call is TRBV2, the J call TRBJ2-3; D might be TRBD1 or TRBD2, each matching 5 bases. CDR1 and CDR2 (germline): SNHLY, FYNNEI. Deletions cut 5 bases from V and 0 bases from J, with 9 bases between. There are 14 residues in the CDR3. The CDR3 protein is CASSRDLSTDTQYF. DNA for the CDR3: TGTGCCAGCAGTCGGGACCTCAGCACAGATACGCAGTATTTT.

This clonotype was picked up a small number of times. This chain uses TRBV6-1 with TRBJ2-7; 10 positions agree with TRBD2. V shed 5 bases, J shed 2 bases, and the junction held 9 bases outside the gene matches. Germline V lookup: CDR1 MNHNS, CDR2 SASEGT. The CDR3 extends over 16 amino acids. The CDR3 DNA reads as TGTGCCAGCAGTCCCCGGACTAGCGGTAACCCCTACGAGCAGTACTTC. It translates to CASSPRTSGNPYEQYF.

This clonotype was observed many times. V is TRBV7-2 and J is TRBJ2-5; TRBD2 is a possible D gene (6 bases). Germline CDR1 SGHTA, CDR2 FQGNSA. V lost 7 bases, J lost 5 bases, and 14 bases lay in between. CDR3 size: 13 residues. CDR3 residues: CASTRVGGETQYF. CDR3 in DNA: TGTGCCAGCACCAGGGTCGGAGGGGAGACCCAGTACTTC. Variable domain in full (rest from reference TRBV7-2 and TRBJ2-5): GAGVSQSPSNKVTEKGKDVELRCDPISGHTALYWYRQSLGQGLEFLIYFQGNSAPDKSGLPSDRFSAERTGGSVSTLTIQRTQQEDSAVYLCASTRVGGETQYFGPGTRLLVL.

The CDR3 sequence is CASSQGRGEANVLTF. DNA for the CDR3: TGTGCCAGCAGCCAGGGGAGGGGAGAGGCCAACGTCCTGACTTTC. J is TRBJ2-6 and V is TRBV7-2; D is perhaps TRBD2 (7 bases). The CDR3 loop spans 15 amino acids. V shed 5 bases and J shed 6 bases, with 14 bases lying between them. Germline-derived CDR1 and CDR2 are SGHTA and FQGNSA.

The chain has TRBV11-2 and TRBJ1-1; TRBD1 matches at 8 bases. This CDR3 has 13 residues. From germline, CDR1 is SGHAT and CDR2 FQNNGV. Germline trimming cut 5 bases from V and 11 bases from J; bases unmatched to any gene: 10. The CDR3 protein is CASSPRTGRGAFF. CDR3 DNA sequence: TGTGCCAGCAGCCCCCGGACAGGGAGGGGGGCTTTCTTT.

This clonotype was observed many times. This chain connects TRBV11-3 to TRBJ1-2; TRBD1 matches at 8 bases. From germline, CDR1 is SGHNT and CDR2 YENEEA. The CDR3 consists of 16 residues. J was trimmed by 2 bases and V by 3 bases; bases with no gene match: 8. CDR3 bases: TGTGCCAGCAGCTTGGGGTGGGACAGGCAAAACTATGGCTACACCTTC. This encodes CASSLGWDRQNYGYTF.

V and J are TRBV20-1 and TRBJ2-2, with D possibly TRBD2 on 7 matching bases. With 5 bases removed from V and 2 bases from J, the gap between germline ends came to 12 bases. The CDR3 extends over 14 amino acids. CDR1 is DFQATT, CDR2 SNEGSKA, per germline (reference sequence). This CDR3 reads CSAGGGVNTGELFF. The DNA for the CDR3 is TGCAGTGCTGGAGGGGGGGTCAACACCGGGGAGCTGTTTTTT.

This clonotype was found many times. The CDR3 DNA reads as TGTGCCAGCAGCCAGGGAACAGGGCCTGAAGCTTTCTTT. The encoded protein is CASSQGTGPEAFF. This chain connects TRBV3-1 to TRBJ1-1, with a weak D call TRBD1 (6 bases). CDR1 is LGHDT and CDR2 is YNNKEL in the germline V gene (reference sequence). The CDR3 length is 13 residues. The germline V and J ends were trimmed by 3 bases and 6 bases, with 11 bases remaining between them.

This clonotype was seen ten or more times. The chain combines TRBV28 with TRBJ1-2; D remains unclear. Trimming took off 5 bases at V and 7 bases at J, with 14 bases between the two ends. Per germline, CDR1 MDHEN and CDR2 SYDVKM. This CDR3 contains 13 residues. The CDR3 DNA sequence: TGTGCCAGCAGTCCAATCGACACCCTTGGCTACACCTTC. As protein: CASSPIDTLGYTF.

In this sample, this clonotype turned up a few times. The rearrangement links TRBV5-1 to TRBJ1-1; no clear D gene. Germline CDR1 and CDR2: SGHRS and YFSETQ. V was clipped by 1 base and J by 8 bases, with 12 bases between them. The CDR3 is 13 residues long. CDR3 DNA sequence: TGCGCCAGCAGCTTGTACACGGAGGGAGAAGCTTTCTTT. Translation gives CASSLYTEGEAFF.

CDR3 sequence: CASSAGAGTRDQPQHF. In DNA form, the CDR3 reads TGTGCCAGCAGCGCAGGAGCCGGGACCCGGGATCAGCCCCAGCATTTT. The chain carries TRBV9 and TRBJ1-5, with D possibly matching TRBD1 (5 bases). The ends were cut back, 3 bases at V and 5 bases at J, with 18 bases in the middle. CDR3 length: 16 amino acids. Germline V gene sequence: CDR1 SGDLS, CDR2 YYNGEE.